These T cell receptor beta chains were read from a single sample in a study of T cells after yellow fever vaccination. TCRdb passed the 5' RACE reads through MiXCR, listing each CDR3 protein once. This table holds 450,000 to 600,000 distinct CDR3 sequences, roughly 12% found once. This sample comprised PBMCs, obtained on the day of the yellow fever booster vaccination. These receptors all come from a man aged 25-45 years who received the YFV17D yellow fever vaccine. Each CDR3 is given without its conserved first and last residue. The D gene is left open where the match is weak. Clone size is stated in some rows and not others, as once, few, many or a class when expanded.

CDR3aa	abundance	v_gene	d_gene
SADWDTSNTEAF	.	TRBV29-1	.
SVGGDRGVNIQY	.	TRBV29-1	TRBD1
SAGWLTDYNEQF	few	TRBV29-1	.
ASGRQGYSTDTQY	few	TRBV12-3/TRBV12-4	TRBD1
ISASAGSRVAYEQY	.	TRBV7-5	.
SASGGRSYGYT	.	TRBV20-1	.
ASSPTTGTGEPQH	many	TRBV3-1	TRBD1
ASSFLGTGDADTQY	few	TRBV5-6	TRBD1
ASSLAQGGTEAF	many	TRBV5-1	.
ASSFRGGDYEQY	.	TRBV5-1	TRBD2
ASSPPEGSQF	few	TRBV18	.
SVEDPRTSGSPETQY	.	TRBV29-1	TRBD2
ASSLAGLAGGKDEQF	many	TRBV7-2	TRBD2
ASQKLAVINEQF	few	TRBV6-2/TRBV6-3	TRBD2
ASSQDGHGIQY	.	TRBV4-3	.
ASGLAGEKETQY	.	TRBV21-1	.
ASSPQREGQETQY	.	TRBV4-2	TRBD2
ASSQTNTGELF	many	TRBV4-3	.
ASASIQDTQY	.	TRBV10-2	.
ASSFTSGSGGDTQY	few	TRBV7-2	TRBD2
AWNVGRRAEQF	.	TRBV30	.
SVEEGRALPDEQF	.	TRBV29-1	TRBD2
ASRGTSGSHNEQF	.	TRBV12-3/TRBV12-4	TRBD2
ASSHKFTSPGQPYEQY	few	TRBV11-2	TRBD1
SSGQSSTDTQY	few	TRBV29-1	TRBD1
ASSLNLGSDTQY	few	TRBV7-3	.
SARDSFKTQY	few	TRBV20-1	.
ASRSSLHPPYEQY	few	TRBV6-4	.
ASSFAGAGETQY	once	TRBV5-1	TRBD2
ASSQPTGATGELF	.	TRBV14	TRBD1
ASSSAVAEKQY	few	TRBV7-6	.
ASSRQPPETQY	.	TRBV12-3/TRBV12-4	.
ATSRDQTVYGYT	.	TRBV15	.
ASSYVWDSRTTGEQY	.	TRBV6-5	TRBD1
ASSLGTVNQETQY	few	TRBV4-3	TRBD1
SASKVFRENQPQH	many	TRBV20-1	.
ASSLRKARDRGLGEQY	.	TRBV6-5	TRBD1
SATNSGTGGYNEQF	few	TRBV20-1	TRBD1
ASSLRGAWETQY	.	TRBV7-2	.
ASSLGTASNIQY	.	TRBV7-8	.
ASSGSLRETQY	few	TRBV7-2	.
ASSPVGLAANTGELF	.	TRBV18	TRBD2
ASSYLGLAAETQY	few	TRBV6-2/TRBV6-3	TRBD2
ATSVPRAGLATLETQY	.	TRBV24-1	TRBD2
SGRGFSVLTDTQY	few	TRBV20-1	.
ASRTRDTDTQY	.	TRBV12-3/TRBV12-4	.
ASSGWTGGDEQY	.	TRBV5-1	.
ASSIRGTGFLETQY	few	TRBV11-1	TRBD1